The 17 T cell receptor beta chains in this list originate from one sample, sequenced in a study of blood T cell repertoires in COVID-19. Sequenced by immunoSEQ multiplex PCR; TCRdb stores in-frame clones only, minus some. The table lists fewer than 95,000 clones, roughly 80% of them singletons. Source material: peripheral blood. Receptor source: a human donor in a cohort sampled during active COVID-19.

A single count supports this clone. The gene calls are TRBV25-1 and TRBJ2-2; TRBD2 matches 8 bases. Germline-derived CDR1 and CDR2 are MGHDK and SYGVNS. The trim removed 4 bases at V and 7 bases at J, leaving 5 bases unmatched. The CDR3 totals 14 residues. Written as DNA, the CDR3 is TGTGCCAGCAGTGCCGGGGGGGCCGACGGGGAGCTGTTTTTT. Its protein product is CASSAGGADGELFF.

Points on this clone: This sample includes further DNA sequences coding for the same CDR3. The gene calls are TRBV3-1 (or the pseudogene TRBV3-2) and TRBJ2-3; 11 nucleotides agree with TRBD2. The CDR3 has 16 amino acids. The V and J ends lost 4 bases and 2 bases, in that order; junction bases with no gene match: 5. Germline V gene lookup returns CDR1 LGHDT and CDR2 YNNKEL (reference sequence). The CDR3 sequence: CASSLSSGGLTDTQYF. The DNA of the CDR3 is TGTGCCAGCAGCCTTTCTAGCGGGGGGCTCACAGATACGCAGTATTTT.

The V and J genes are TRBV5-1 and TRBJ2-3; TRBD2 aligns across 10 bases. The ends lost 0 bases at V and 0 bases at J; junction bases unmatched: 4. The germline V gene encodes CDR1 SGHRS and CDR2 YFSETQ. CDR3 length equals 17 residues. CDR3 loop: CASSLGAGGPSTDTQYF. The DNA of the CDR3 is TGCGCCAGCAGCTTGGGAGCGGGGGGGCCCAGCACAGATACGCAGTATTTT.

The CDR3 loop is CASSQYPGSTEAFF. The CDR3, as DNA: TGTGCCAGCAGCCAATACCCGGGGTCCACTGAAGCTTTCTTT. V and J are TRBV3-1 (or the pseudogene TRBV3-2) and TRBJ1-1; D unclear. The CDR3 extends over 14 amino acids. V was cut by 2 bases and J by 4 bases, with 11 bases left in between. Germline V gene lookup returns CDR1 LGHDT and CDR2 YNNKEL (reference sequence).

This clone is a singleton in its sample. The V call is TRBV7-2, the J call TRBJ2-1, with D perhaps TRBD2 (6 bases). The CDR3 is 14 amino acids. The V end was cut by 1 base, the J end by 6 bases, with 10 bases between. From germline, CDR1 is SGHTA and CDR2 FQGNSA. The DNA for the CDR3 is TGTGCCAGCAGCTTAGTGACTAGGACCAATGAGCAGTTCTTC. It is translated as CASSLVTRTNEQFF.

The V gene is TRBV30, the J gene TRBJ2-1; TRBD2 aligns across 7 bases. Trimming cost V 3 bases and J 9 bases; bases outside gene matches: 11. The CDR3 totals 14 residues. Germline CDR1 reads GTSNPN; CDR2 reads SVGIG (reference sequence). CDR3: CAWRTRRGIGEQFF. CDR3 sequence (DNA): TGTGCCTGGAGAACACGGCGGGGGATCGGTGAGCAGTTCTTC.

The chain combines TRBV10-1 with TRBJ2-3; 9 positions agree with TRBD1. Germline assignment: CDR1 WNHNN and CDR2 SYGVQD (reference sequence). The CDR3 sequence is 14 residues long. J gave up 8 bases and V 5 bases, and 8 bases lay outside the gene matches. CDR3: CASSWGQGVGTQYF. The CDR3 DNA is TGCGCCAGCAGTTGGGGACAGGGAGTGGGTACGCAGTATTTT.

The chain links TRBV18 to TRBJ2-1; 7 positions match TRBD1. Germline CDR1 and CDR2: KGHSH and LQKENI. V lost 2 bases and J lost 2; bases outside the gene matches: 3. This CDR3 comprises 15 residues. The CDR3 sequence: CASSPRDRTYNEQFF. In DNA, the CDR3 is TGTGCCAGCTCACCAAGGGACAGAACCTACAATGAGCAGTTCTTC.

The V gene is TRBV5-1, the J gene TRBJ1-2; 11 nucleotides line up with TRBD1. V dropped 5 bases and J dropped 4; count of bases not matched to a gene: 10. Per germline, CDR1 SGHRS and CDR2 YFSETQ. The CDR3 is 16 residues long. CDR3 in DNA: TGCGCCAGCAGTCGGGACAGGGGGAAGAGGGCCTATGGCTACACCTTC. It yields the protein CASSRDRGKRAYGYTF.

This sequence joins TRBV10-1 and TRBJ2-7; 10 bases are shared with TRBD2. Trimming cost V 6 bases and J 1 base; bases outside gene matches: 18. Germline CDR1 reads WNHNN; CDR2 reads SYGVQD (reference sequence). There are 19 residues in the CDR3. The CDR3, as DNA: TGCGCCAGCAGCCACGTCCCCGGAGTAGCGGGGGGTGCATCCTACGAGCAGTACTTC. Amino acid sequence: CASSHVPGVAGGASYEQYF.

This clone was counted once. The rearrangement joins TRBV3-1 (or the pseudogene TRBV3-2) to TRBJ1-2, with a possible D match to TRBD1 (5 bases). CDR1 and CDR2 (germline): LGHDT, YNNKEL (reference sequence). This CDR3 is 13 amino acids long. V was clipped by 7 bases and J by 5 bases, with 14 bases between them. The CDR3: CASNDRGGYGYTF. CDR3 nucleotides: TGTGCCAGCAATGATCGGGGGGGGTATGGCTACACCTTC.

This clone was observed a few times. The chain links TRBV19 to TRBJ1-5, with D unclear. This CDR3 region has 13 residues. Between the trimmed V and J ends, which lost 1 base and 7 bases, there was a span of 8 bases. From germline, CDR1 is LNHDA and CDR2 SQIVND (reference sequence). The CDR3 DNA reads TGTGCCAGTAGTATAGGCGTCAGGCAGCCCCAGCATTTT. Translation gives CASSIGVRQPQHF.

This clone was picked up a small number of times. The V call is TRBV2, the J call TRBJ1-4; D might be TRBD1 (6 bases). The germline V gene encodes CDR1 SNHLY and CDR2 FYNNEI. The CDR3 is 14 amino acids. V lost 3 bases to trimming and J lost 10 bases, with 15 bases between them. The CDR3 nucleotides are TGTGCCAGCAGTGATACAGGGCCGGGGGGAAAACTGTTTTTT. This translates into CASSDTGPGGKLFF.

The V and J genes are TRBV5-5 and TRBJ2-7; D is perhaps TRBD1 (6 bases). Germline V CDR1 and CDR2: SGHKS, YYEKEE (reference sequence). This CDR3 has 15 amino acids. V gave up 3 bases and J gave up 3 bases, with 16 bases separating them. The CDR3 loop is CASSWTTDRNYEQYF. The DNA for the CDR3 is TGTGCCAGCAGCTGGACAACCGACAGGAACTACGAGCAGTACTTC.

The V call is TRBV2, the J call TRBJ2-3, with D possibly TRBD2 on 5 matching bases. Germline CDR1 and CDR2: SNHLY and FYNNEI. V was pared by 6 bases and J by 3 bases, with 19 bases between. The CDR3 runs 16 residues. The CDR3: CASSLGLLSTTDTQYF. In nucleotides, the CDR3 is TGTGCCAGCAGCCTTGGACTCCTCTCTACTACAGATACGCAGTATTTT.

The chain employs TRBV7-3 and TRBJ2-1, with 7 bases identical to TRBD2. J gave up 7 bases and V 5 bases, and 17 bases lay outside the gene matches. Germline V lookup: CDR1 SGHTA, CDR2 FQGTGA. The CDR3 sequence is 17 residues long. As DNA, the CDR3 is TGTGCCAGCAGCCTGGGTTTGCGCGGGGGAGAGGGGAATGAGCAGTTCTTC. Amino acid sequence: CASSLGLRGGEGNEQFF.

This clone has only a few counts. The chain employs TRBV7-2 and TRBJ2-7; 12 bases line up with TRBD1. This CDR3 has 15 residues. CDR1 SGHTA and CDR2 FQGNSA come from the germline V gene. Trimming took 5 bases from V and 7 from J; bases not matched to a gene: 9. CDR3 protein: CASSNRDRGLFEQYF. In nucleotides, the CDR3 is TGTGCCAGCAGCAACCGGGACAGGGGGCTTTTTGAGCAGTACTTC.